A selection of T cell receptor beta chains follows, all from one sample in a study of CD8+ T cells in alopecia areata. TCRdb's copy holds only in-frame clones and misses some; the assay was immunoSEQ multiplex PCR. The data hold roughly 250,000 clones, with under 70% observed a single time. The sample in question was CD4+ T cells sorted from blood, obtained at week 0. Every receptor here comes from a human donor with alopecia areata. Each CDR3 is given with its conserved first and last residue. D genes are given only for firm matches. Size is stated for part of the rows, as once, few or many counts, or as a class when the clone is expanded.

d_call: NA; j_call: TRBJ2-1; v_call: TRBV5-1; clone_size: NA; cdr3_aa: CASSLTSSPNEQFF; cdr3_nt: TGCGCCAGCAGCTTGACCAGCAGCCCCAATGAGCAGTTCTTC
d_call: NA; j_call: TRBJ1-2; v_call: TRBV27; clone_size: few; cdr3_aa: CASRKGRLNGYTF; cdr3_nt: TGTGCCAGCAGAAAGGGACGCCTCAATGGCTACACCTTC
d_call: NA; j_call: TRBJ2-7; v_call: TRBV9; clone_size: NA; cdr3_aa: CASSPAGGSYEQYF; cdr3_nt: TGTGCCAGCAGCCCGGCAGGCGGTTCCTACGAGCAGTACTTC
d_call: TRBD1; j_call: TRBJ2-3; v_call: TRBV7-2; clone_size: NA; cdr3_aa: CASSQDRGADTQYF; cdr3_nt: TGTGCCAGCAGCCAGGACAGGGGAGCAGATACGCAGTATTTT
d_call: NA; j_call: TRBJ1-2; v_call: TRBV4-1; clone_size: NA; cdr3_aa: CASSHPGTALYGYTF; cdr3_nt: TGCGCCAGCAGCCATCCCGGGACGGCCCTCTATGGCTACACCTTC
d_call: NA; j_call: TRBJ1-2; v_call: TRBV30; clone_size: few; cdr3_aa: CAWSAHYGYTF; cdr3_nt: TGTGCCTGGAGTGCCCACTATGGCTACACCTTC
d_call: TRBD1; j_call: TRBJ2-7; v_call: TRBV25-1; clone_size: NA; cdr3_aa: CASSEQTGSYEQYF; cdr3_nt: TGTGCCAGCAGTGAGCAGACAGGGTCCTACGAGCAGTACTTC
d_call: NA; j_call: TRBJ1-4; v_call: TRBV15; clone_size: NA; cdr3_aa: CATSRGVNFEKLFF; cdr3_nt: TGTGCCACCAGCAGAGGGGTGAATTTTGAAAAACTGTTTTTT
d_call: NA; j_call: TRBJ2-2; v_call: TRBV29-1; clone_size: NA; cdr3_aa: CSVEGGQRDTGELFF; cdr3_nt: TGCAGCGTTGAGGGGGGGCAGAGAGACACCGGGGAGCTGTTTTTT
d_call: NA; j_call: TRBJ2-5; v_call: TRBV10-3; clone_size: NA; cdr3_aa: CAIRDAGAQETQYF; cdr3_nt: TGTGCCATCAGAGACGCGGGGGCCCAAGAGACCCAGTACTTC
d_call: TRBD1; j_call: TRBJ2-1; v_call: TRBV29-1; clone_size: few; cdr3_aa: CSVETGGHNEQFF; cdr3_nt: TGCAGCGTTGAAACAGGGGGACACAATGAGCAGTTCTTC
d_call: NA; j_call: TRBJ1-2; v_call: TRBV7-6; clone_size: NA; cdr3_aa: CASSSHEQGGYTF; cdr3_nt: TGTGCCAGCAGCTCTCACGAGCAGGGTGGCTACACCTTC
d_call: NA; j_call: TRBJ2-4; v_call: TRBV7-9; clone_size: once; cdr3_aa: CASSPASTGNIQYF; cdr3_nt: TGTGCCAGCAGCCCTGCCTCGACAGGAAACATTCAGTACTTC
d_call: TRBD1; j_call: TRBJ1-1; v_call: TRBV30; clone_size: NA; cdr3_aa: CAWSPRDRGRTEAFF; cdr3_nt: TGTGCCTGGAGTCCCCGGGACAGGGGACGGACTGAAGCTTTCTTT
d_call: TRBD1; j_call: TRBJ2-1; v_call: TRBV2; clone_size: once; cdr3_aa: CASGRGIYNEQFF; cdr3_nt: TGTGCCAGCGGCAGGGGGATTTACAATGAGCAGTTCTTC
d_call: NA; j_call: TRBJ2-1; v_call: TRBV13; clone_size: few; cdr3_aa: CASISGVSNEQFF; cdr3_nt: TGTGCCAGCATTTCAGGGGTATCCAATGAGCAGTTCTTC
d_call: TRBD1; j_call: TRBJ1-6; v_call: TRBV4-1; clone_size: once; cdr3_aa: CASSQDQAGGSSLHF; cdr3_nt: TGCGCCAGCAGCCAAGATCAGGCAGGGGGCTCGTCCCTCCACTTT
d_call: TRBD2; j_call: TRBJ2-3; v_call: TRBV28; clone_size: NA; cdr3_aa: CASTQPSGLAGGDTQYF; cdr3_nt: TGTGCCAGCACCCAACCTTCGGGACTAGCGGGGGGAGATACGCAGTATTTT
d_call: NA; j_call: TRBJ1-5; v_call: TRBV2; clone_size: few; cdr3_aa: CASSTTGRNNQPQHF; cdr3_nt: TGTGCCAGCAGTACTACAGGGAGGAACAATCAGCCCCAGCATTTT
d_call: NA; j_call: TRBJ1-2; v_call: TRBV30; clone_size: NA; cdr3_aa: CAWSVGRSNYGYTF; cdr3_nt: TGTGCCTGGAGTGTAGGCAGGAGCAACTATGGCTACACCTTC
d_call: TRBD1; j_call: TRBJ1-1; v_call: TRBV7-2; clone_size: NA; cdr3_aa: CASSFGDRIGTEAFF; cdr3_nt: TGTGCCAGCAGCTTTGGGGACAGGATTGGCACTGAAGCTTTCTTT
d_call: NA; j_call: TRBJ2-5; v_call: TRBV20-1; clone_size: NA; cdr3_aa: CSAREGETQYF; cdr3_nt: TGCAGTGCTAGAGAGGGAGAGACCCAGTACTTC
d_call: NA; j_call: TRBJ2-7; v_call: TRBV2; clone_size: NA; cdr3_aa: CASNPDRLGYYEQYF; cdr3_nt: TGTGCCAGCAATCCAGACCGCCTAGGGTACTACGAGCAGTACTTC
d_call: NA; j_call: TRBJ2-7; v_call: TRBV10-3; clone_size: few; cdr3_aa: CAISENGMSYEQYF; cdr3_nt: TGTGCCATCAGTGAGAACGGGATGTCCTACGAGCAGTACTTC
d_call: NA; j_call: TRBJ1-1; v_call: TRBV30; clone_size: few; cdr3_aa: CAWSVTATTEAFF; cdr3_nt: TGTGCCTGGAGTGTAACCGCCACCACTGAAGCTTTCTTT
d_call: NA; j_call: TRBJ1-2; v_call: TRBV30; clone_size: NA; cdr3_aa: CAWMRQDLAGYTF; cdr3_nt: TGTGCCTGGATGCGCCAGGACTTGGCCGGCTACACCTTC
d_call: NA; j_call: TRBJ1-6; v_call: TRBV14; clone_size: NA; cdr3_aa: CASSQTRMDNSPLHF; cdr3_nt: TGTGCCAGCAGCCAGACTCGGATGGATAATTCACCCCTCCACTTT
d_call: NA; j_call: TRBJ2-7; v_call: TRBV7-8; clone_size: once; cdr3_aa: CASSLNGETYEQYF; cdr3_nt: TGTGCCAGCAGCTTGAACGGGGAGACTTACGAGCAGTACTTC
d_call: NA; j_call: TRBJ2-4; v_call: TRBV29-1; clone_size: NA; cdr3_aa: CSVQSGAKNIQYF; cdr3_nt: TGCAGCGTACAGTCCGGGGCCAAAAACATTCAGTACTTC
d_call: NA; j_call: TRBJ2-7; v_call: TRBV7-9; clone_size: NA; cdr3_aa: CASSFFDARRGAYEQYF; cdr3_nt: TGTGCCAGCAGCTTTTTTGATGCTCGGCGTGGGGCTTACGAGCAGTACTTC